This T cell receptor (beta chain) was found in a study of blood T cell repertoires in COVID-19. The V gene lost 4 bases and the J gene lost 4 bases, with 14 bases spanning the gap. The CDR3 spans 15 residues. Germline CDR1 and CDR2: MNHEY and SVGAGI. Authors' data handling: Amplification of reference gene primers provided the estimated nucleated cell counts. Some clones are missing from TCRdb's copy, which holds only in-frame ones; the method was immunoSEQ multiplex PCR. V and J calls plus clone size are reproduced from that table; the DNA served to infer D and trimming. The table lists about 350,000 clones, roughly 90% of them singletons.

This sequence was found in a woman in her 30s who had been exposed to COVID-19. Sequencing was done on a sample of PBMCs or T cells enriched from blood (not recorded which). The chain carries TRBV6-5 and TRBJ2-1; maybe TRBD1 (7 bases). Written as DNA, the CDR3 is TGTGCCAGCAGTTGGGGGCAGGGGGGTTACAATGAGCAGTTCTTC. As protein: CASSWGQGGYNEQFF.